The 5 T cell receptor beta chains reported below all come from one sample, sequenced in a study of low-dose radiotherapy and immunotherapy resistance in tumors. Priming of first-strand cDNA relied on TRAV- and TRBV-specific primers (covering alpha and beta chains). Amplification, which lasted around 22 PCR cycles, used a constant-region primer and V-primer adapter to amplify TCRs. TCRdb ran MiXCR on the reads and lists one entry per CDR3 protein. The repertoire holds around 15,000 distinct CDR3 sequences, with less than 85% as singletons. Receptors were obtained from a human donor with advanced metastatic prostate, ovarian, gallbladder or colorectal cancer (not recorded which). This table probably holds off-target reads from a library built for another chain.

The chain carries TRBV5-5 and TRBJ1-4; D is ambiguous. The CDR3 is 15 amino acids. Germline V CDR1 and CDR2: SGHKS, YYEKEE (reference sequence). Trimming stripped 1 base from V and 4 bases from J, with 11 bases between. The CDR3 DNA sequence: TGTGCCAGCAGCTTGTATCGGGGAATTAATGAAAAACTGTTTTTT. It translates to CASSLYRGINEKLFF. Filled out from reference TRBV5-5 and TRBJ1-4, the complete variable domain reads DAGVTQSPTHLIKTRGQQVTLRCSPISGHKSVSWYQQVLGQGPQFIFQYYEKEERGRGNFPDRFSARQFPNYSSELNVNALLLGDSALYLCASSLYRGINEKLFFGSGTQLSVL.

This sequence joins TRBV5-6 and TRBJ1-3; 8 nucleotides line up with TRBD1. The CDR3 length is 16 residues. V dropped 2 bases and J dropped 0; count of bases not matched to a gene: 4. Germline CDR1 SGHDT, CDR2 YYEEEE. CDR3 sequence reads: CASSFPGGSSGNTIYF. As DNA, the CDR3 is TGTGCCAGCAGCTTCCCAGGGGGCTCCTCTGGAAACACCATATATTTT.

The chain employs TRBV6-1 and TRBJ1-1; D unresolved. With 1 base removed from V and 0 bases from J, the gap between germline ends came to 0 bases. Germline V gene lookup returns CDR1 MNHNS and CDR2 SASEGT. This CDR3 has 12 amino acids. The CDR3 nucleotides read TGTGCCAGCAGTGAAGTGAACACTGAAGCTTTCTTT. This sequence encodes CASSEVNTEAFF.

This chain connects TRBV6-6 to TRBJ1-1; no reliable D call. The CDR3 extends over 16 amino acids. Per germline, CDR1 MNHNY and CDR2 SVGAGI (reference sequence). With 0 bases removed from V and 1 base from J, the gap between germline ends came to 12 bases. CDR3 DNA sequence: TGTGCCAGCAGTTACTCGAGAGGGTCCTCGAACACTGAAGCTTTCTTT. Its translation: CASSYSRGSSNTEAFF.

The V and J genes are TRBV20-1 and TRBJ2-7, with 7 nucleotides matching TRBD2. The length of the CDR3 is 15 residues. The V segment lost 0 bases and the J segment 3 bases; nucleotides outside the gene matches: 8. CDR1 and CDR2 from the germline V gene are DFQATT and SNEGSKA (reference sequence). CDR3 sequence: CSARDPQRGDYEQYF. The CDR3, as DNA: TGCAGTGCTAGAGATCCCCAGCGGGGTGACTACGAGCAGTACTTC.